This section outlines one T cell receptor (beta chain) sequence together with its context. What it recognizes is unknown. Gene and germline names: mouse. The read finishes 4 residues shy of the CDR3 end, and the germline J gene is used to complete it. The same CDR3 is also encoded by other DNA sequences in this sample. Looked up from germline, CDR1 is NSHNY and CDR2 is SYGAGN. Trimming cost V 1 base and J 4 bases, with 8 bases left between them. The CDR3 has 13 amino acids. These data originate in a study of CD8+ T cells in alopecia areata. Study summary: Grafts of skin from C3H/HeJ donors aged roughly 6-12 months with spontaneous alopecia went to female C3H/HeJ mice aged roughly 7-10 weeks. Study conclusions and caveats: Resident alphabeta T-cell populations of normal skin are likewise subject to sequencing in scalp samples.

cDNA prepared by RNA extraction and subsequent reverse transcription served as the template for sequencing. Profiled with immunoSEQ multiplex PCR; TCRdb holds only in-frame clones, not every one. Singletons are absent from the sample, which has under 350,000 clones. Cells from pooled cutaneous lymph nodes were sorted by CD4, CD8alpha, NKG2D, NKG2ACE and other markers. The chain combines TRBV13-1 with TRBJ1-1, with a possible D match to TRBD1 (5 bases). The source material was CD4+ T cells sorted from a lymph node. The sequence was collected from a C3H/HeJ mouse with alopecia areata. For this strain, the MHC haplotype corresponds to H2-k. CDR3 bases read: TGTGCCAGCAGTGATCCGGGGGGCACA. As protein: CASSDPGGT. The full CDR3 is CASSDPGGTEVFF.